The 16 T cell receptor beta chains listed next were all sequenced from one sample in a study of T-cell memory formation after mild COVID-19. TCRdb independently ran MiXCR on the 5' RACE reads; one entry per CDR3 protein. The table includes approximately 300,000 distinct CDR3 sequences, roughly 15% detected once. Sample: PBMCs or a T cell subset sorted from them (not recorded which). Source of these receptors: a man younger than 35 who had mild COVID-19 (a few samples of this study predate the infection). Cell type and time point are not known.

V and J are TRBV20-1 and TRBJ2-5, with D possibly called TRBD1 or TRBD2 (6 bases each). Germline V CDR1 and CDR2: DFQATT, SNEGSKA (reference sequence). The CDR3 covers 14 residues. Deletions cut 0 bases from V and 2 bases from J, with 10 bases between. The CDR3: CSARDEGGQETQYF. The CDR3 nucleotides read TGCAGTGCTAGAGATGAGGGGGGACAAGAGACCCAGTACTTC.

This clonotype was picked up a small number of times. J is TRBJ2-2 and V is TRBV11-2; TRBD1 agrees at 12 bases. The CDR3 totals 17 residues. Germline CDR1 reads SGHAT; CDR2 reads FQNNGV. Germline trimming cut 1 base from V and 6 bases from J; bases unmatched to any gene: 6. CDR3 sequence reads: CASSLGGTGGLSGELFF. The CDR3 coding sequence is TGTGCCAGCAGCTTAGGGGGGACAGGGGGCTTGTCCGGGGAGCTGTTTTTT.

In this sample, this clonotype turned up a few times. V gene TRBV7-9 combines with J gene TRBJ2-1; 9 positions match TRBD2. The CDR3 has 14 residues. Germline V CDR1 and CDR2: SEHNR, FQNEAQ (reference sequence). Trimming took 8 bases from V and 16 from J; bases not matched to a gene: 18. CDR3 sequence reads: CASGSAGGPVSPFF. CDR3 sequence (DNA): TGTGCCAGCGGTAGTGCGGGGGGGCCGGTTTCCCCTTTCTTC.

The chain is built from TRBV11-2 and TRBJ2-2; 7 bases line up with TRBD1. V lost 3 bases, J lost 6 bases, and 10 bases stayed unmatched. CDR3 length equals 16 residues. Germline assignment: CDR1 SGHAT and CDR2 FQNNGV. CDR3 in amino acids: CASSFYPGTESGELFF. CDR3 DNA: TGTGCCAGCAGCTTTTACCCGGGGACAGAATCCGGGGAGCTGTTTTTT.

This clonotype was detected only a few times. The genes are TRBV2 and TRBJ2-7; D remains unclear. CDR1 is SNHLY, CDR2 FYNNEI, per germline. The CDR3 runs to 13 residues. Between the trimmed V and J ends, which lost 2 bases and 7 bases, there was a span of 12 bases. The CDR3 nucleotides read TGTGCCAGCAGTGAATCTCAGGTGAGGGAGCAGTACGTC. This sequence encodes CASSESQVREQYV.

The table lists this clonotype with many counts. The chain joins TRBV5-1 to TRBJ2-5; possibly TRBD1 for D (6 bases). The germline CDR1 and CDR2 sequences are SGHRS and YFSETQ. V lost 5 bases to trimming and J lost 5 bases, with 13 bases between them. The length of the CDR3 is 13 residues. The CDR3 protein is CASRAGARETQYF. The CDR3 DNA is TGCGCCAGCAGGGCAGGGGCACGGGAGACCCAGTACTTC.

V and J are TRBV4-2 and TRBJ1-1; 10 positions agree with TRBD1. CDR1 LGHNA and CDR2 YNFKEQ come from the germline V gene. With 4 bases clipped from V and 5 bases from J, the junction kept 4 bases outside the gene matches. There are 14 residues in the CDR3. In nucleotides, the CDR3 is TGTGCCAGCAGCCTAGGACAGGGGGAAACTGAAGCTTTCTTT. It specifies CASSLGQGETEAFF.

V gene TRBV5-1 combines with J gene TRBJ2-7, with 12 bases lining up with TRBD2. J gave up 3 bases and V 4 bases, and 8 bases lay outside the gene matches. Looked up from germline, CDR1 is SGHRS and CDR2 is YFSETQ. This CDR3 region has 16 residues. The CDR3 DNA reads TGCGCCAGCAGCGTCACTTCTAGCGGGGGGGGCTACGAGCAGTACTTC. Translating it yields CASSVTSSGGGYEQYF.

The gene calls are TRBV5-1 and TRBJ1-1, with a weak D call TRBD1 (5 bases). The length of the CDR3 is 17 residues. From germline, CDR1 is SGHRS and CDR2 YFSETQ. V was shortened by 0 bases and J by 5 bases, with 20 bases between the two germline ends. CDR3 sequence (DNA): TGCGCCAGCAGCTTGGCGTTTCGGGTCCAGGGCGGAACTGAAGCTTTCTTT. Translation: CASSLAFRVQGGTEAFF.

Only a few counts were recorded for this clonotype. The chain uses TRBV9 and TRBJ2-3, with 13 bases lining up with TRBD2. The ends lost 4 bases at V and 0 bases at J; junction bases unmatched: 11. Germline assignment: CDR1 SGDLS and CDR2 YYNGEE. This CDR3 region has 19 residues. The CDR3 is CASSPRLAGGYTSTDTQYF. CDR3 bases: TGTGCCAGCAGCCCACGACTAGCGGGGGGTTATACTAGCACAGATACGCAGTATTTT.

This clonotype was seen only a few times. The gene calls are TRBV11-2 and TRBJ2-7; 9 bases align to TRBD2. CDR3 size: 15 residues. Unmatched junction bases numbered 4, after V lost 0 bases and J lost 4 bases. Germline values: CDR1 SGHAT, CDR2 FQNNGV. The CDR3 nucleotides are TGTGCCAGCAGCTTAGAGCTAGCGGGGTCGTACGAGCAGTACTTC. Translating gives CASSLELAGSYEQYF.

This clonotype was detected ten times or more. The chain carries TRBV12-3 or TRBV12-4 and TRBJ2-3; 13 bases match TRBD2. Trimming took 4 bases from V and 3 from J; bases not matched to a gene: 4. The CDR3 loop spans 16 amino acids. The CDR3 spells CASSSQTSGGTDTQYF. The CDR3 region has the DNA TGTGCCAGCAGTTCCCAGACTAGCGGGGGGACAGATACGCAGTATTTT.

This chain connects TRBV5-5 to TRBJ2-1; D call uncertain. The CDR3 extends over 12 amino acids. The germline CDR1 and CDR2 sequences are SGHKS and YYEKEE (reference sequence). V lost 2 bases, J lost 5 bases, and 5 bases lay in between. The DNA of the CDR3 is TGTGCCAGCAGCTTTAGTCACAATGAGCAGTTCTTC. Translating it yields CASSFSHNEQFF.

The chain couples TRBV3-1 to TRBJ2-3; D might be TRBD1 or TRBD2, each matching 5 bases. From germline, CDR1 is LGHDT and CDR2 YNNKEL (reference sequence). The CDR3 is 11 amino acids. V was trimmed by 0 bases and J by 14 bases, leaving 9 bases between them. For the CDR3, the DNA is TGTGCCAGCAGCCAAGATCGGGACGTGTATTTT. Protein sequence: CASSQDRDVYF.

The chain links TRBV4-2 to TRBJ2-3; D call uncertain. Trimming took 4 bases from V and 2 from J, leaving 16 bases between them. Germline values: CDR1 LGHNA, CDR2 YNFKEQ. This CDR3 has 16 amino acids. The CDR3 loop is CASSPLLGQATDTQYF. In DNA form, the CDR3 reads TGTGCCAGCAGCCCCCTGCTCGGCCAGGCCACAGATACGCAGTATTTT.

This clonotype was counted between two and nine times. The CDR3 protein is CSAPSATAGYEQYV. As DNA, the CDR3 is TGCAGTGCACCCAGCGCGACTGCTGGCTACGAGCAGTACGTC. The chain recombines TRBV20-1 with TRBJ2-7; D gene ambiguous. The V end was cut by 6 bases, the J end by 3 bases, with 18 bases between. CDR1 and CDR2 (germline): DFQATT, SNEGSKA (reference sequence). The CDR3 sequence is 14 residues long.